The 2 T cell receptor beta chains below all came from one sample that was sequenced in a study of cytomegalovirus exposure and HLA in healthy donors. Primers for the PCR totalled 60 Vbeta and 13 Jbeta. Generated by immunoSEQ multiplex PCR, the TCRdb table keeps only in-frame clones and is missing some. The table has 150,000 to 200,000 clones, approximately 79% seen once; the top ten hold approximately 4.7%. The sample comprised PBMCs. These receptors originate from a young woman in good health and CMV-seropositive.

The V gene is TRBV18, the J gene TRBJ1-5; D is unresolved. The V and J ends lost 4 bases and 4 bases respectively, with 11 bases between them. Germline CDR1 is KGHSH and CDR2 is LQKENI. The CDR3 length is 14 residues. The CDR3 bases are TGTGCCAGCTCACGACGGCAGGCTAATCAGCCCCAGCATTTT. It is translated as CASSRRQANQPQHF.

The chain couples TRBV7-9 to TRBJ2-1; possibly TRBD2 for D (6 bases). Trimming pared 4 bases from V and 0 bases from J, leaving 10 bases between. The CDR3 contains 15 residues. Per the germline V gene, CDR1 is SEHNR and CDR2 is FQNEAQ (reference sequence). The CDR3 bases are TGTGCCAGCAGCTCCGGAGGGAACTCCTACAATGAGCAGTTCTTC. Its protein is CASSSGGNSYNEQFF.